Following are 27 T cell receptor beta chains from one sample sequenced in a study of Tregs in tolerant kidney transplant recipients. The nonmyeloablative bone marrow transplants came from related graft donors, with transient mixed chimerism. Libraries were prepared by immunoSEQ multiplex PCR; TCRdb keeps only in-frame clonotypes and omits some of them. This repertoire includes roughly 5,600 clones. The sequences come from CD4+ T cells from blood (PBMCs), collected around 15 months after the transplant. The source is a human patient who received a combined kidney and bone marrow transplant. Some T cells may be the graft donor's.

To note about this clone: Sequencing ends 3 residues short of the CDR3 end; the germline J gene provides the rest. V usage is TRBV20-1 and J usage is TRBJ2-3; 8 bases agree with TRBD2. The CDR3 extends over 16 amino acids. V trimming: 3 bases; J trimming: 2 bases; junction bases outside the gene matches: 10. Germline CDR1 DFQATT, CDR2 SNEGSKA (reference sequence). CDR3 DNA (partial): TGCAGTGCTAGGGAGGTGCGCGGGGGGACCACAGATACG. Its protein is CSAREVRGGTTDT. From start to end, the CDR3 is CSAREVRGGTTDTQYF.

About this clone: The read comes to an end 3 residues before the CDR3 does, leaving the germline J gene to fill in the end. This chain connects TRBV10-3 to TRBJ2-1; 8 nucleotides agree with TRBD2. The CDR3 has 15 residues. Germline V gene lookup returns CDR1 ENHRY and CDR2 SYGVKD. V was clipped by 6 bases and J by 5 bases; unmatched bases: 9. CDR3 DNA (partial): TGTGCCATCAGCGGGGGGGGTCTAACCGACAATGAG. This gives the protein CAISGGGLTDNE. The whole CDR3 protein is CAISGGGLTDNEQFF.

Details on this clone: The read falls 3 residues short of the CDR3 end, and the missing part is taken from the germline J gene. The sample carries other DNA sequences with the same CDR3. The chain combines TRBV5-1 with TRBJ1-1, with a tentative D call TRBD1 (6 bases). This CDR3 region has 13 residues. Trimming took 2 bases from V and 3 from J, leaving 8 bases between them. Germline V CDR1 and CDR2: SGHRS, YFSETQ. The CDR3 bases that were read are TGCGCCAGCAGCTTAACAGGGTACACTGAA. Translated, it gives CASSLTGYTE. The CDR3 in full is CASSLTGYTEAFF.

By frequency, this clone is medium-sized (0.01 to 0.1%). The read stops 3 residues short of the end of the CDR3; the missing end is completed from the germline J gene. The V gene is TRBV7-9, the J gene TRBJ2-3; 8 nucleotides match TRBD1. This CDR3 spans 15 amino acids. Unmatched junction bases numbered 5, after V lost 1 base and J lost 5 bases. Looked up from germline, CDR1 is SEHNR and CDR2 is FQNEAQ (reference sequence). Incomplete CDR3 DNA: TGTGCCAGCAGCTTAGGGACAGGGTGGGAAGATACG. It codes for CASSLGTGWEDT. Given in full, the CDR3 is CASSLGTGWEDTQYF.

This clone is deemed medium-sized by its frequency. Read data end 3 residues before the CDR3 end; the end is taken from the germline J gene. The chain recombines TRBV9 with TRBJ2-2; unclear D gene. The germline V and J ends were trimmed by 0 bases and 0 bases, with 6 bases remaining between them. CDR1 is SGDLS and CDR2 is YYNGEE in the germline V gene. The CDR3 extends over 15 amino acids. The part of the CDR3 DNA that was read is TGTGCCAGCAGCGTAGGGCAGACGAACACCGGGGAG. Translating gives CASSVGQTNTGE. The complete CDR3 protein is CASSVGQTNTGELFF. Full variable domain (missing parts from reference TRBV9 and TRBJ2-2): DSGVTQTPKHLITATGQRVTLRCSPRSGDLSVYWYQQSLDQGLQFLIQYYNGEERAKGNILERFSAQQFPDLHSELNLSSLELGDSALYFCASSVGQTNTGELFFGEGSRLTVL.

With respect to this clone: The read terminates 3 residues ahead of where the CDR3 ends, so the germline J gene completes it. The rearrangement joins TRBV29-1 to TRBJ2-3; tentatively, D is TRBD1 (5 bases). Germline assignment: CDR1 SQVTM and CDR2 ANQGSEA. V dropped 7 bases and J dropped 2 bases, with 10 bases sitting between them. The CDR3 has 12 residues. This CDR3 reads CSGSTDTDTQYF. The sequenced part of the CDR3 DNA is TGCAGCGGATCGACAGACACAGATACG.

Worth noting for this clone: The CDR3 goes on 3 residues after the read ends, and that part is filled in from the germline J gene. This chain joins TRBV18 and TRBJ2-7; TRBD1 is a possible D gene (5 bases). Trimming cost V 6 bases and J 3 bases, with 9 bases left between them. Germline CDR1 and CDR2: KGHSH and LQKENI. The CDR3 has 12 amino acids. The sequenced part of the CDR3 DNA is TGTGCCAGCTCTCCCGACAGCTACGAG. This encodes CASSPDSYE. The whole CDR3 sequence reads CASSPDSYEQYF.

Points on this clone: The read ends 3 residues before the CDR3 terminus; that terminus is restored from the germline J gene. V is TRBV7-2 and J is TRBJ2-3; possibly TRBD1 for D (5 bases). V was pared by 2 bases and J by 6 bases, with 9 bases between. The CDR3 has 13 residues. Germline loops: CDR1 SGHTA, CDR2 FQGNSA. The sequenced CDR3 bases are TGTGCCAGCAGCTTAATGGGGCCGGATACG. Protein sequence: CASSLMGPDT. The full CDR3 sequence reads CASSLMGPDTQYF.

The CDR3 sequence is CASSGSSGRKTYNEQFF. CDR3 DNA (partial): TGTGCCAGTAGTGGATCTAGCGGGAGGAAGACCTACAATGAG. V is TRBV19 and J is TRBJ2-1; 11 nucleotides align to TRBD2. The observed sequence ends 3 residues before the CDR3 terminus, with the missing tail filled in from the germline J gene. The CDR3 is 17 residues long. The germline gives CDR1 LNHDA, CDR2 SQIVND (reference sequence). Losses at the gene ends were 5 bases for V and 2 bases for J; bases not matched to a gene: 8.

To note about this clone: The read stops 3 residues short of the end of the CDR3; the missing end is completed from the germline J gene. The genes are TRBV20-1 and TRBJ2-7, with 10 positions matching TRBD2. The CDR3 length is 14 residues. The germline V gene has CDR1 DFQATT and CDR2 SNEGSKA (reference sequence). V lost 6 bases and J lost 1; bases outside the gene matches: 6. The sequenced part of the CDR3 DNA is TGCAGTGCCCAGCGTAGCGGGGGGTCCTACGAG. This gives the protein CSAQRSGGSYE. The full CDR3 reads CSAQRSGGSYEQYF.

CDR3 region: CACQAGGYTF. The CDR3 DNA, read in part, is TGTGCCTGCCAGGCCGGCGGC. The V gene is TRBV30, the J gene TRBJ1-2; D is unclear. The read is 3 residues too short to cover the CDR3 end, so that end is filled in from the germline J gene. Germline V gives CDR1 GTSNPN, CDR2 SVGIG (reference sequence). The length of the CDR3 is 10 residues.

Concerning this clone itself: Read sequence stops 3 residues before the CDR3 end, and the germline J gene provides the missing end. The rearrangement uses TRBV20-1 and TRBJ2-3; D possibly corresponds to TRBD1 (5 bases). The CDR3 runs to 13 residues. The germline CDR1 and CDR2 sequences are DFQATT and SNEGSKA (reference sequence). With 3 bases removed from V and 1 base from J, the gap between germline ends came to 8 bases. The covered CDR3 bases are TGCAGTGCTAGCAGGGAACGCACAGATACG. Translating it yields CSASRERTDT. The entire CDR3 is CSASRERTDTQYF.

Notes on this clone: The read comes to an end 3 residues before the CDR3 does, leaving the germline J gene to fill in the end. The chain combines TRBV10-2 with TRBJ1-1; perhaps TRBD1 as D (5 bases). This CDR3 has 14 residues. The germline V and J ends were trimmed by 5 bases and 1 base, with 11 bases remaining between them. Germline-derived CDR1 and CDR2 are WSHSY and SAAADI. The CDR3 is CASSTGLRNTEAFF. The CDR3 bases that were read are TGCGCCAGCAGTACGGGACTCCGGAACACTGAA.

This clone ranks as medium-sized (0.01 to 0.1%) in terms of frequency. The read terminates 3 residues before the CDR3 end, so the remaining end is supplied by the germline J gene. The V call is TRBV6-2 or TRBV6-3, the J call TRBJ2-1; 7 bases agree with TRBD2. Trimming took 6 bases from V and 7 from J; bases not matched to a gene: 6. CDR3 length equals 13 residues. From germline, CDR1 is MNHEY and CDR2 SVGEGT. The DNA read from the CDR3 is TGTGCCAGCAGCCGGACTAGATGGAATGAG. Translated, it gives CASSRTRWNE. The entire CDR3 sequence reads CASSRTRWNEQFF.

Concerning this clone itself: The read stops 3 residues short of the end of the CDR3; the missing end is completed from the germline J gene. The J gene is TRBJ2-1, the V gene TRBV5-1, with TRBD1 identical over 8 bases. V lost 2 bases and J lost 6; bases outside the gene matches: 10. CDR1 and CDR2 (germline): SGHRS, YFSETQ. The CDR3 runs to 16 residues. The CDR3 reads CASSFVIGQGSNEQFF. CDR3 DNA (partial): TGCGCCAGCAGCTTCGTAATCGGACAGGGTTCCAATGAG.

About this clone itself: The read ends 3 residues early relative to the CDR3; the germline J gene fills the gap. The rearrangement links TRBV2 to TRBJ1-1; D is unresolved. The germline gives CDR1 SNHLY, CDR2 FYNNEI. V was clipped by 7 bases and J by 3 bases, with 6 bases between them. The CDR3 consists of 11 residues. The part of the CDR3 DNA that was read is TGTGCCAGCACAGGCTACACTGAA. Its protein product is CASTGYTE. The CDR3 as a whole reads CASTGYTEAFF.

Note on this clone: The read comes to an end 3 residues before the CDR3 does, leaving the germline J gene to fill in the end. The J gene is TRBJ1-4, the V gene TRBV7-6; D gene unclear. This CDR3 comprises 13 residues. From germline, CDR1 is SGHVS and CDR2 FNYEAQ. The V and J ends lost 1 base and 7 bases respectively, with 7 bases between them. CDR3 sequence: CASSLVASEKLFF. The CDR3 bases that were read are TGTGCCAGCAGCTTAGTAGCCAGTGAAAAA.

Comment on this clone: The read stops 3 residues short of the end of the CDR3; the missing end is completed from the germline J gene. V gene TRBV19 combines with J gene TRBJ1-2; tentative D call: TRBD1 (6 bases). The CDR3 has 17 residues. V lost 6 bases, J lost 2 bases, and 22 bases lay in between. Germline V gives CDR1 LNHDA, CDR2 SQIVND (reference sequence). CDR3 DNA (partial): TGTGCCAGTAGACTTACAGGGAAGGGTATGACAAACTATGGC. Amino acids: CASRLTGKGMTNYG. The entire CDR3 reads CASRLTGKGMTNYGYTF.

Comments on this clone: The read comes to an end 3 residues before the CDR3 does, leaving the germline J gene to fill in the end. The chain couples TRBV5-1 to TRBJ2-1; perhaps TRBD2 as D (6 bases). Trimming shortened V by 4 bases and J by 0 bases, and 11 bases separated the two germline ends. The CDR3 length is 15 residues. Germline CDR1 is SGHRS and CDR2 is YFSETQ. CDR3 sequence reads: CASSPGLLSYNEQFF. Incomplete CDR3 DNA: TGCGCCAGCAGCCCGGGACTGCTCTCCTACAATGAG.

Comment on this clone: The missing CDR3 end, 3 residues past where the read stops, is filled in from the germline J gene. V is TRBV11-2 and J is TRBJ1-3, with 10 bases identical to TRBD1. The CDR3 contains 15 residues. Germline CDR1 reads SGHAT; CDR2 reads FQNNGV. The trim removed 5 bases at V and 8 bases at J, leaving 9 bases unmatched. The CDR3 bases that were read are TGTGCCAGCAGCCCCCTAGGGACAGGGGTATACACC. This codes for CASSPLGTGVYT. The CDR3 reads in full as CASSPLGTGVYTIYF.

To note about this clone: The CDR3 end falls 3 residues outside the read, so it is completed with the germline J gene. The chain recombines TRBV29-1 with TRBJ2-3; 7 bases align to TRBD2. Germline CDR1 and CDR2: SQVTM and ANQGSEA. The CDR3 consists of 14 residues. The ends lost 3 bases at V and 2 bases at J; junction bases unmatched: 5. CDR3: CSVDSSGDTDTQYF. The DNA read from the CDR3 is TGCAGCGTTGACTCTAGCGGAGACACAGATACG.

Comment on this clone: The observed sequence ends 3 residues before the CDR3 terminus, with the missing tail filled in from the germline J gene. V and J are TRBV9 and TRBJ2-7; tentatively, D is TRBD1 (6 bases). CDR3 size: 15 residues. CDR1 is SGDLS and CDR2 is YYNGEE in the germline V gene. V dropped 3 bases and J dropped 4 bases, with 17 bases sitting between them. The sequenced CDR3 bases are TGTGCCAGCAGCGGGAATGACAGGTCTGCTTACGAG. It codes for CASSGNDRSAYE. The CDR3 in full is CASSGNDRSAYEQYF.

The covered CDR3 bases are TGCGCCAGCAGTTGGACAGGCCGGGCCGGTAATTCACCC. It specifies CASSWTGRAGNSP. The whole CDR3 sequence is CASSWTGRAGNSPLHF. The genes are TRBV10-2 and TRBJ1-6, with 7 bases identical to TRBD1. Coverage ceases 3 residues before the CDR3 finishes, and the germline J gene fills in the end. V gave up 5 bases and J gave up 6 bases; unmatched junction bases: 10. Germline values: CDR1 WSHSY, CDR2 SAAADI. The length of the CDR3 is 16 residues.

As for this clone: The read terminates 3 residues ahead of where the CDR3 ends, so the germline J gene completes it. This rearrangement joins TRBV5-3 to TRBJ1-2; a weak D match, TRBD1 (6 bases). TRBV5-3 is classed as an ORF, of uncertain function. V lost 3 bases, J lost 0 bases, and 30 bases lay in between. The CDR3 totals 21 residues. The CDR3 loop is CARSWTTATGTPRGSNYGYTF. CDR3 bases read: TGTGCCAGAAGCTGGACCACCGCGACTGGGACACCAAGGGGCTCTAACTATGGC.

Concerning this clone itself: The read halts 3 residues ahead of the CDR3 end, with the missing end drawn from the germline J gene. This sequence joins TRBV7-8 and TRBJ2-5; TRBD1 aligns across 8 bases. The V gene's germline CDR1 is SGHVS and CDR2 FQNEAQ. The V gene end was trimmed by 1 base and the J gene end by 5 bases; junction bases not matched to a gene: 12. This CDR3 is 17 amino acids long. The CDR3 loop reads CASSLVSGQGKAETQYF. The DNA read from the CDR3 is TGTGCCAGCAGCTTAGTCAGCGGACAGGGAAAGGCGGAGACC.

By frequency, this clone registers large. The read is 3 residues too short to cover the CDR3 end, so that end is filled in from the germline J gene. The chain couples TRBV20-1 to TRBJ1-5; D might be TRBD1 (6 bases). Per germline, CDR1 DFQATT and CDR2 SNEGSKA (reference sequence). V was pared by 6 bases and J by 1 base, with 16 bases between. The CDR3 runs 15 residues. CDR3 region: CSATRGALSNQPQHF. CDR3 bases read: TGCAGTGCCACACGGGGGGCGTTGAGCAATCAGCCC.

As regards this clone: The read comes to an end 3 residues before the CDR3 does, leaving the germline J gene to fill in the end. The gene calls are TRBV7-2 and TRBJ1-6; 9 bases match TRBD1. Per germline, CDR1 SGHTA and CDR2 FQGNSA. The CDR3 contains 15 residues. J gave up 9 bases and V 1 base, and 4 bases lay outside the gene matches. The sequenced part of the CDR3 DNA is TGTGCCAGCAGCTTAGGGGACAGGGTAACTTCACCC. Translated, it gives CASSLGDRVTSP. The whole CDR3 reads CASSLGDRVTSPLHF.